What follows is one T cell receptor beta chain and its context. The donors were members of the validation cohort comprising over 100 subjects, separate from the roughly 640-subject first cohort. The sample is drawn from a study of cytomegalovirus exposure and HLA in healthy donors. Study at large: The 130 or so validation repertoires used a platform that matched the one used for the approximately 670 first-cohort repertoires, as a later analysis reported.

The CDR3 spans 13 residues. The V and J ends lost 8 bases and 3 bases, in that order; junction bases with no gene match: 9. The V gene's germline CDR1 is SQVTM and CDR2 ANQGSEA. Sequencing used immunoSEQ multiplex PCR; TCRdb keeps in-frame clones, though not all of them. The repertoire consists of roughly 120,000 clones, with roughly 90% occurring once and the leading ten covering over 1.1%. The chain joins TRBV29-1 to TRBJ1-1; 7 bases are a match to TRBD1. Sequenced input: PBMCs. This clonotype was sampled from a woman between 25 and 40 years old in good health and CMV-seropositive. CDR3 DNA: TGCAGCATACAACAGGGGCACGACACTGAAGCTTTCTTT. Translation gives CSIQQGHDTEAFF. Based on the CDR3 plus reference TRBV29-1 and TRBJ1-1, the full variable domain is SAVISQKPSRDICQRGTSLTIQCQVDSQVTMMFWYRQQPGQSLTLIATANQGSEATYESGFVIDKFPISRPNLTFSTLTVSNMSPEDSSIYLCSIQQGHDTEAFFGQGTRLTVV.